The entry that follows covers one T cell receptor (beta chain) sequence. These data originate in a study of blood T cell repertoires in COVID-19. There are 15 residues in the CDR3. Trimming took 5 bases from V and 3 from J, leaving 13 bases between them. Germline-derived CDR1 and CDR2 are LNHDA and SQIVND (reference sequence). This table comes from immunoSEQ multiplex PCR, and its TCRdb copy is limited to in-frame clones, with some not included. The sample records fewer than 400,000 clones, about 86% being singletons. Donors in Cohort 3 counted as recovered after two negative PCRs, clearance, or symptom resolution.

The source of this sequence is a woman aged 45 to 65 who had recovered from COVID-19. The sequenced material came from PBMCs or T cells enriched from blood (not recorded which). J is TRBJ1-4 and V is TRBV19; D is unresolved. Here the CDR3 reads CASSPTDGSNEKLFF. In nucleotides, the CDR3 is TGTGCCAGTAGTCCCACAGACGGCTCTAATGAAAAACTGTTTTTT.